A single sample is the source of the 9 T cell receptor beta chains below, sequenced in a study of T-cell reconstitution after alpha-beta-depleted transplantation in children. Preparation of the TCRbeta library used unique molecular identifiers. TCRdb reprocessed the PCR reads via MiXCR and lists one record per CDR3 protein. There are hundreds of thousands of distinct CDR3 sequences in the sample; around 16% occur only once, and 0.85% to 1.3% lies in the top ten. Source: PBMCs from the stem cell graft donor, taken from the stem cell graft. These receptors all stem from a human donor who donated a stem cell graft to a child with acute myeloid leukemia.

This clonotype has ten or more counts. The chain recombines TRBV4-3 with TRBJ2-7; D possibly uses TRBD1 or TRBD2 (5 bases each). Germline CDR1 is LGHNA and CDR2 is YSLEER. V was pared by 0 bases and J by 2 bases, with 11 bases between. The CDR3 covers 15 residues. The CDR3 DNA reads as TGCGCCAGCAGCCAAGAGATCAAGGGACCCTACGAGCAGTACTTC. Protein sequence: CASSQEIKGPYEQYF.

This clonotype was recorded at least ten times. V usage is TRBV12-3 or TRBV12-4 and J usage is TRBJ1-5; maybe TRBD1 (5 bases). Trimming removed 2 bases from V and 4 bases from J, with 12 bases in between. This CDR3 region has 15 residues. CDR3 region: CASSLYGQGNQPQHF. CDR3 nucleotides: TGTGCCAGCAGTTTATATGGGCAGGGTAATCAGCCCCAGCATTTT.

CDR3 sequence reads: CASSGQGRNTEAFF. As DNA, the CDR3 is TGTGCCAGCAGTGGACAGGGAAGGAACACTGAAGCTTTCTTT. The genes are TRBV12-3 or TRBV12-4 and TRBJ1-1, with TRBD1 matching 8 bases. The CDR3 totals 14 residues. V was clipped by 5 bases and J by 1 base; unmatched bases: 3.

This clonotype was picked up many times. V gene TRBV20-1 combines with J gene TRBJ2-5; D remains ambiguous. V lost 1 base to trimming and J lost 4 bases, with 13 bases between them. This CDR3 is 14 amino acids long. Germline V gives CDR1 DFQATT, CDR2 SNEGSKA (reference sequence). The CDR3 region has the DNA TGCAGTGCTAGAGTAGGGTCCAAAGGAGAGACCCAGTACTTC. This translates into CSARVGSKGETQYF.

This clonotype was picked up a small number of times. V usage is TRBV25-1 and J usage is TRBJ1-1; 9 bases fit TRBD1. V was clipped by 3 bases and J by 6 bases; unmatched bases: 5. The CDR3 has 14 residues. CDR1 MGHDK and CDR2 SYGVNS come from the germline V gene. The CDR3 loop reads CASSEDRGGAEAFF. In DNA, the CDR3 is TGTGCCAGCAGTGAGGACAGGGGAGGCGCTGAAGCTTTCTTT.

Many counts were recorded for this clonotype. The V gene is TRBV12-3 or TRBV12-4, the J gene TRBJ1-1; 11 bases align to TRBD1. V lost 5 bases, J lost 3 bases, and 8 bases stayed unmatched. The CDR3 has 16 amino acids. The DNA for the CDR3 is TGTGCCAGCAGTCCCGCCCTGGGACAGGGGGACACTGAAGCTTTCTTT. Its protein product is CASSPALGQGDTEAFF.

The V call is TRBV2, the J call TRBJ1-1; the D is unclear. Germline CDR1 SNHLY, CDR2 FYNNEI. Trimming stripped 8 bases from V and 2 bases from J, with 15 bases between. There are 14 residues in the CDR3. This CDR3 reads CASQLEGVNTEAFF. The DNA of the CDR3 is TGTGCCAGCCAACTGGAGGGAGTCAACACTGAAGCTTTCTTT.

This chain links TRBV7-2 with TRBJ2-7; TRBD1 matches 7 bases. CDR1 SGHTA and CDR2 FQGNSA come from the germline V gene. With 5 bases clipped from V and 1 base from J, the junction kept 5 bases outside the gene matches. This CDR3 comprises 14 residues. The DNA for the CDR3 is TGTGCCAGCAGCCAATCGACAGGGTCCTACGAGCAGTACTTC. It yields the protein CASSQSTGSYEQYF.

V gene TRBV7-6 combines with J gene TRBJ2-5, with TRBD1 identical over 7 bases. This CDR3 comprises 14 residues. Germline CDR1 is SGHVS and CDR2 is FNYEAQ. Germline trimming cut 3 bases from V and 4 bases from J; bases unmatched to any gene: 5. CDR3 in amino acids: CASSFKTGPETQYF. CDR3 DNA sequence: TGTGCCAGCAGCTTTAAGACAGGGCCAGAGACCCAGTACTTC. The whole variable domain, remainder taken from reference TRBV7-6 and TRBJ2-5, is GAGVSQSPRYKVTKRGQDVALRCDPISGHVSLYWYRQALGQGPEFLTYFNYEAQQDKSGLPNDRFSAERPEGSISTLTIQRTEQRDSAMYRCASSFKTGPETQYFGPGTRLLVL.